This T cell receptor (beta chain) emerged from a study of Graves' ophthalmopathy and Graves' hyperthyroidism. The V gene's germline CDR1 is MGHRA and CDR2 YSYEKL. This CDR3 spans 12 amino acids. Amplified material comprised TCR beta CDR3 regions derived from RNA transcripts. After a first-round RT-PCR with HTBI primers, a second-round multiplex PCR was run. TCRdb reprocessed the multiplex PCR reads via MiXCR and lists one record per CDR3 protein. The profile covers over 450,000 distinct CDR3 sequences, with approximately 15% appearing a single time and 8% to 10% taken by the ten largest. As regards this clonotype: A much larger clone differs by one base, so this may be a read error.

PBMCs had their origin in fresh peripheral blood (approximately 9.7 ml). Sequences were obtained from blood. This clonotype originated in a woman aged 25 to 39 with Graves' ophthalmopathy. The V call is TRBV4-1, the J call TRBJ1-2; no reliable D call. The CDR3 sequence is CASIQASGGYTF. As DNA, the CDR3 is TGCGCCAGCATCCAAGCGTCGGGGGGCTACACCTTC.